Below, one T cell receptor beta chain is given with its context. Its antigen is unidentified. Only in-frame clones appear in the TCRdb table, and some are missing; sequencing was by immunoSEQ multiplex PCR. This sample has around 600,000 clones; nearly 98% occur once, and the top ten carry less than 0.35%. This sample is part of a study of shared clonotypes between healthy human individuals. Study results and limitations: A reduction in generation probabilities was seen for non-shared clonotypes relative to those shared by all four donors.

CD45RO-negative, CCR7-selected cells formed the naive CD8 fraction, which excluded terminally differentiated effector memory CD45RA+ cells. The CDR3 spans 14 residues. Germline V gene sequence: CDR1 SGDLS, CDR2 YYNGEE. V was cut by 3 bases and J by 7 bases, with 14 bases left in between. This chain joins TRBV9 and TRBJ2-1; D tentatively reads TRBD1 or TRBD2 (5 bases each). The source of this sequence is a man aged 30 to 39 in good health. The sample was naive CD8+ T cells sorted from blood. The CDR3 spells CASSGLGGMNEQFF. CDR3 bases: TGTGCCAGCAGCGGGCTTGGGGGAATGAATGAGCAGTTCTTC.